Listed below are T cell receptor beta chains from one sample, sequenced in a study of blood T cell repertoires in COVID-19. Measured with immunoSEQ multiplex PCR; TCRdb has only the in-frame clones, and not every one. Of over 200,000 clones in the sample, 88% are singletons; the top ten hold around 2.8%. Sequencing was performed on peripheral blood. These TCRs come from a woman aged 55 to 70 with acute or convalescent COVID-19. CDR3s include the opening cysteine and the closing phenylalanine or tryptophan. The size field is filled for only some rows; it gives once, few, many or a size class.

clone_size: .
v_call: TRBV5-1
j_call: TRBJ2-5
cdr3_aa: CASSLSRTVQETQYF

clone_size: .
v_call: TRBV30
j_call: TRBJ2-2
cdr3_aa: CRGAFSRRGVFDTGELFF

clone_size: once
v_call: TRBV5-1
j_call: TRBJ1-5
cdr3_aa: CASSLGDIYQPQHF

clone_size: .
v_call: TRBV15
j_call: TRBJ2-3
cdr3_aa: CATSRGRGTSGRGLGDTQYF

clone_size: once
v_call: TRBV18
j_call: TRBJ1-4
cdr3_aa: CASSLPNGKLFF

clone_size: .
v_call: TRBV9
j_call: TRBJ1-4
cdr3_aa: CASSPHTLQGAAEKLFF

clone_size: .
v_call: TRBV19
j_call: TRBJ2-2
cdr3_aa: CASSTTGGTGELFF

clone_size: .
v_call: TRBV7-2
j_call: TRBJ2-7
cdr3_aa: CASSRGLSYEQYF

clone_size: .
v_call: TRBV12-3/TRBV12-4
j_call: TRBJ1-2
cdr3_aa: CASSPTGNYGYTF

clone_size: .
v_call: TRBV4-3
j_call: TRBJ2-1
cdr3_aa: CASSLSGDRGGDEQFF

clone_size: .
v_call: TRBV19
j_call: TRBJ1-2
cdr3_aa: CASSILGTGPNYGYTF

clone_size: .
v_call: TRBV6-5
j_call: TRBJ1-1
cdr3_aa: CASSSHTGNTEAFF

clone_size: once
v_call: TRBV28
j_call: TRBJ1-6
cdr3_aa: CASSLIQNSPLHF

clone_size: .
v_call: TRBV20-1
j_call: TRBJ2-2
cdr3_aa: CSASSANTGELFF

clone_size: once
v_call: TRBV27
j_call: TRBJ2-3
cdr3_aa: CASSLKGVLTDTQYF

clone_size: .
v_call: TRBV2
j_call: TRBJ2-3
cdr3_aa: CASRRLAGTDTQYF

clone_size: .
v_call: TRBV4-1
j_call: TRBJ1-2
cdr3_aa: CASRASRGLGYGYTF

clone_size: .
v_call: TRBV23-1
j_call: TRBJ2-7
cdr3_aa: CASSHFGQAPSDEQYF

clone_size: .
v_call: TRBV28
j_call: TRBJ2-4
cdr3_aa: CASSLYSRGLAKNIQYF

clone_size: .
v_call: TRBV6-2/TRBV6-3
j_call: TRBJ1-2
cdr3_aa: CASRPPNSNYGYTF

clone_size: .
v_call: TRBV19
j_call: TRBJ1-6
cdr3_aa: CARDRGRGSPLHF

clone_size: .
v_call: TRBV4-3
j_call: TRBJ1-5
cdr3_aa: CASSPRWALDQPQHF

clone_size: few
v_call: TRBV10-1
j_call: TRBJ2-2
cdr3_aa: CASSEQTGRTGELFF

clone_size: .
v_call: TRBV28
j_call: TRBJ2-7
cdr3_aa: CASSLPPYEQYF

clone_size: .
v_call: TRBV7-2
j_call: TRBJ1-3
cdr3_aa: CASSLGTPRTGNTIYF

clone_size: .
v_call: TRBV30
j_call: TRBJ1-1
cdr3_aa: CAWSVRGDTEAFF

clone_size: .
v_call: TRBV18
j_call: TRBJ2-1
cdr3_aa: CASSPPAGGPGNEQFF

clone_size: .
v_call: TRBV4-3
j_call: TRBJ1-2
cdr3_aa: CASSQGVPVSNYGYTF

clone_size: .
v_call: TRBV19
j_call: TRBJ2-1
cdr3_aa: CASSTSGLGSEQFF

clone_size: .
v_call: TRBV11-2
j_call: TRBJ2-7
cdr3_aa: CASSLETFSSYEQYF

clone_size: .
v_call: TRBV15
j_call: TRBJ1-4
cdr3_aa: CATSRGGQGTNEKLFF

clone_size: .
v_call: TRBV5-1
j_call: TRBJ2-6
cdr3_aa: CASSRERSSGANVLTF

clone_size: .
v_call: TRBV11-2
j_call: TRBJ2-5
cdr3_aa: CASSSHLGLAGARETQYF

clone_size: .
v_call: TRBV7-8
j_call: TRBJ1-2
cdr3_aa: CASSLQRTGAKPYGYTF

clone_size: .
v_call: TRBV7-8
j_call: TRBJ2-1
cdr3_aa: CASSLARKSSYNEQFF

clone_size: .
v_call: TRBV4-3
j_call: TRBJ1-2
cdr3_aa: CASSPRTGSYYGYTF

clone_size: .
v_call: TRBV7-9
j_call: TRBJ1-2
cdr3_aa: CASSFRGANGYTF

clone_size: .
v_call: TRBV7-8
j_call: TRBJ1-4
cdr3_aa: CASSFRTATNEKLFF

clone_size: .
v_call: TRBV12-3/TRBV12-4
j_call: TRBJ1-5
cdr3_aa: CASSLGQGKPQHF

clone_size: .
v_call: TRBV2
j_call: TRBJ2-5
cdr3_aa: CASRRTGLETQYF

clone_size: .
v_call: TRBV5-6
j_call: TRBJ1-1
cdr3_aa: CASSLGGRNTEAFF

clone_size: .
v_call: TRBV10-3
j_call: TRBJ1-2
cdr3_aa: CAISESTWAKGYTF

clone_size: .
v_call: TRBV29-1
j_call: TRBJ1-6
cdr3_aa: CSVGTGGDSPLHF

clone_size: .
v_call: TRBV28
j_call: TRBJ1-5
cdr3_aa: CASSLPTGGNQPQHF

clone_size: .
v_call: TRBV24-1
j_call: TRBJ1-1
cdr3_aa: CATSDWRAPNTEAFF

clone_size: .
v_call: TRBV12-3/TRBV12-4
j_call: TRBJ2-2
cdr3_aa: CASSSRIGGELFF

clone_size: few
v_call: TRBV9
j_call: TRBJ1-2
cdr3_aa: CASSLTGVGNYGYTF

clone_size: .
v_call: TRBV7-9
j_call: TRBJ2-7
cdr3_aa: CASSPTQAAYEQYF

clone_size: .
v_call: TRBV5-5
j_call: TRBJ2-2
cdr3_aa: CASSLGLAGNTGELFF

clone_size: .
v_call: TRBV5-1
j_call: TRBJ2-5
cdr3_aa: CASRTPGQEETQYF